This TCR beta chain was sequenced for a study of T cells in tuberculosis. TCRdb's table, derived via immunoSEQ multiplex PCR, lists solely in-frame clones and lacks some. There are over 40,000 clones in the sample; about 95% occur only once, and approximately 7.9% lies in the top ten. Trimming took 4 bases from V and 0 from J; bases not matched to a gene: 0. This CDR3 contains 15 residues. Germline assignment: CDR1 MNHNS and CDR2 SASEGT. With regard to this clone: What it binds is unknown.

Findings and caveats of the study: The TCR-beta difference was not significant; alpha differences partly reflected length.

The source of this sequence is a donor between 10 and 35 years old with latent tuberculosis or without tuberculosis infection. The chain recombines TRBV6-1 with TRBJ1-6; 7 nucleotides agree with TRBD1. Sample: PBMCs. In nucleotides, the CDR3 is TGTGCCAGCAGTGCAGGGGGCTCCTATAATTCACCCCTCCACTTT. This translates into CASSAGGSYNSPLHF.